These 18 T cell receptor beta chains originate from one sample sequenced in a study of CD8 T cells in ankylosing spondylitis. TCRdb reprocessed the 5' RACE reads with MiXCR, giving one entry per CDR3 protein. The data contain 35,000 to 45,000 distinct CDR3 sequences, about 10% of them singletons. The sample taken for sequencing was blood, either unsorted or a sorted T cell fraction (not recorded which). All receptors derive from a male donor with ankylosing spondylitis or in good health (not recorded which).

This clonotype showed up many times. J is TRBJ2-3 and V is TRBV29-1, with 9 bases lining up with TRBD1. With 4 bases clipped from V and 0 bases from J, the junction kept 2 bases outside the gene matches. The germline CDR1 and CDR2 sequences are SQVTM and ANQGSEA. This CDR3 has 14 amino acids. CDR3 residues: CSVAGQGSTDTQYF. In DNA, the CDR3 is TGCAGCGTTGCAGGACAGGGGAGCACAGATACGCAGTATTTT.

Many counts were recorded for this clonotype. The J gene is TRBJ2-7, the V gene TRBV6-1; 9 bases match TRBD1. Germline loops: CDR1 MNHNS, CDR2 SASEGT. The CDR3 extends over 15 amino acids. The V gene end was trimmed by 1 base and the J gene end by 1 base; junction bases not matched to a gene: 2. Here the CDR3 reads CASSEGTGVSYEQYF. The CDR3 region has the DNA TGTGCCAGCAGTGAAGGGACAGGGGTGTCCTACGAGCAGTACTTC.

The chain's CDR3 is CASSLGTANGYTF. In nucleotides, the CDR3 is TGTGCCAGCAGTTTAGGCACAGCAAATGGCTACACCTTC. V and J are TRBV27 and TRBJ1-2; no clear D. Germline lookup yields CDR1 MNHEY and CDR2 SMNVEV (reference sequence). V was trimmed by 2 bases and J by 6 bases, leaving 10 bases between them. The CDR3 length is 13 residues.

This chain connects TRBV5-8 to TRBJ2-1; 9 nucleotides align to TRBD1. This CDR3 spans 14 amino acids. J was trimmed by 2 bases and V by 5 bases; bases with no gene match: 2. Germline CDR1 reads SGHTS; CDR2 reads YDEGEE. The CDR3 spells CASRNRGPYNEQFF. CDR3 nucleotides: TGTGCCAGCAGAAACAGGGGGCCCTACAATGAGCAGTTCTTC. Full variable domain (outside the CDR3, taken from reference TRBV5-8 and TRBJ2-1): EAGVTQSPTHLIKTRGQQATLRCSPISGHTSVYWYQQALGLGLQFLLWYDEGEERNRGNFPPRFSGRQFPNYSSELNVNALELEDSALYLCASRNRGPYNEQFFGPGTRLTVL.

This clonotype was counted a single time. At one of its ends the junction is not consistent with the germline gene, which may arise from a read error. The V gene is TRBV20-1, the J gene TRBJ2-3, with D unresolved. The CDR3 has 16 amino acids. Germline CDR1 and CDR2: DFQATT and SNEGSKA (reference sequence). The CDR3 DNA is TGCAATGCTCTCGCCAGGATGGGATATAGCACAGATACGCAGTATTTT. Translation: CNALARMGYSTDTQYF.

The CDR3 region is CASRPGGGELFF. The CDR3 DNA follows: TGTGCCAGCAGACCGGGGGGCGGGGAGCTGTTTTTT. The rearrangement joins TRBV6-6 to TRBJ2-2; 7 nucleotides agree with TRBD2. Germline V gene lookup returns CDR1 MNHNY and CDR2 SVGAGI (reference sequence). The length of the CDR3 is 12 residues. The ends lost 6 bases at V and 7 bases at J; junction bases unmatched: 2.

This clonotype was picked up a small number of times. The V gene is TRBV20-1, the J gene TRBJ1-1, with TRBD1 as a possible D gene (5 bases). CDR3 length: 12 residues. The V and J ends lost 5 bases and 8 bases respectively, with 15 bases between them. Germline CDR1 DFQATT, CDR2 SNEGSKA (reference sequence). CDR3 bases: TGCAGTGCTCGGCAGGGTTCGTCCGAAGCTTTCTTT. Its translation is CSARQGSSEAFF.

This clonotype was observed at least ten times. V gene TRBV12-3 or TRBV12-4 combines with J gene TRBJ2-3; D gene uncertain. The CDR3 length is 13 residues. The V gene lost 5 bases and the J gene lost 5 bases, with 11 bases spanning the gap. CDR3 loop: CASSPDLGDTQYF. The DNA for the CDR3 is TGTGCCAGCAGTCCGGACCTGGGAGATACGCAGTATTTT.

This clonotype was detected ten times or more. The rearrangement links TRBV5-1 to TRBJ1-5; 11 bases fit TRBD1. This CDR3 spans 15 amino acids. V lost 2 bases and J lost 6; bases outside the gene matches: 4. From germline, CDR1 is SGHRS and CDR2 YFSETQ. The CDR3 spells CASSFGQGAGQPQHF. For the CDR3, the DNA is TGCGCCAGCAGCTTCGGACAGGGGGCAGGTCAGCCCCAGCATTTT.

The sample holds many counts of this clonotype. The rearrangement links TRBV20-1 to TRBJ2-5, with D hard to call. V was cut by 3 bases and J by 5 bases, with 4 bases left in between. The CDR3 covers 10 residues. Germline values: CDR1 DFQATT, CDR2 SNEGSKA (reference sequence). The CDR3 loop reads CSASGETQYF. For the CDR3, the DNA is TGCAGTGCTAGCGGCGAGACCCAGTACTTC.

This clonotype was detected only a few times. The genes are TRBV6-1 and TRBJ2-3, with D hard to call. CDR1 is MNHNS and CDR2 is SASEGT in the germline V gene. The CDR3 covers 15 residues. Trimming cost V 3 bases and J 1 base, with 11 bases left between them. CDR3 nucleotides: TGTGCCAGCAGTGACGGACCCGGCGGCACAGATACGCAGTATTTT. Residues: CASSDGPGGTDTQYF.

This clonotype showed up just a few times. The gene calls are TRBV29-1 and TRBJ1-2; 7 bases match TRBD1. Germline V gives CDR1 SQVTM, CDR2 ANQGSEA. The length of the CDR3 is 13 residues. V was pared by 7 bases and J by 4 bases, with 9 bases of the junction left unmatched. In DNA form, the CDR3 reads TGCAGCGCCGAGAAGGGGGCGAGCTATGGCTACACCTTC. This sequence encodes CSAEKGASYGYTF. The full variable domain, in which reference TRBV29-1 and TRBJ1-2 provide the parts outside the CDR3, is SAVISQKPSRDICQRGTSLTIQCQVDSQVTMMFWYRQQPGQSLTLIATANQGSEATYESGFVIDKFPISRPNLTFSTLTVSNMSPEDSSIYLCSAEKGASYGYTFGSGTRLTVV.

As for this clonotype: Mismatch with germline at one junction end may stem from a read error. The chain couples TRBV12-3 or TRBV12-4 to TRBJ1-5; TRBD1 aligns across 8 bases. The CDR3 extends over 18 amino acids. The CDR3 spells CARSLRTGPLVGNQPQHF. The CDR3 DNA is TGTGCCCGCAGTTTAAGGACAGGGCCCCTTGTGGGCAATCAGCCCCAGCATTTT.

With respect to this clonotype: Possible read error: a much larger clone is one base away. The chain couples TRBV5-1 to TRBJ2-2; 7 bases line up with TRBD1. From germline, CDR1 is SGHRS and CDR2 YFSETQ. The CDR3 has 14 residues. CDR3 nucleotides: TGCGTCAGCAGCCAGGGGGTTGGCGAAGGGGGGCTGTTTTTT. Protein product: CVSSQGVGEGGLFF.

Many counts were recorded for this clonotype. The gene calls are TRBV5-1 and TRBJ2-3; 11 bases map to TRBD2. The CDR3 has 15 residues. CDR1 and CDR2 (germline): SGHRS, YFSETQ. J was trimmed by 4 bases and V by 6 bases; bases with no gene match: 7. For the CDR3, the DNA is TGCGCCAGCAAAAATAGCGGGGGGGACCCAGATACGCAGTATTTT. This sequence encodes CASKNSGGDPDTQYF.

This clonotype occurred many times. Here the CDR3 reads CSASRDGNTGELFF. CDR3 coding DNA: TGCAGTGCCAGCCGGGACGGGAACACCGGGGAGCTGTTTTTT. The V gene is TRBV20-1, the J gene TRBJ2-2; D tentatively reads TRBD1 or TRBD2 (5 bases each). This CDR3 spans 14 amino acids. Germline V gene data show CDR1 as DFQATT and CDR2 as SNEGSKA (reference sequence). The ends were cut back, 6 bases at V and 1 base at J, with 12 bases in the middle.

The table lists this clonotype with a few counts. This chain connects TRBV28 to TRBJ1-5; TRBD1 is a possible D gene (6 bases). Trimming pared 6 bases from V and 7 bases from J, leaving 25 bases between. CDR3 size: 17 residues. From germline, CDR1 is MDHEN and CDR2 SYDVKM. DNA for the CDR3: TGTGCCAGCAGCCCAGGACAGTGGAACACCCAGGGGCAGCCCCAGCATTTT. As protein: CASSPGQWNTQGQPQHF.

J is TRBJ1-5 and V is TRBV20-1; no clear D gene. CDR3 length equals 13 residues. Between the trimmed V and J ends, which lost 5 bases and 0 bases, there was a span of 8 bases. The germline CDR1 and CDR2 sequences are DFQATT and SNEGSKA (reference sequence). DNA for the CDR3: TGCAGTGCTTCAGATTTTAGCAATCAGCCCCAGCATTTT. Translating gives CSASDFSNQPQHF.